Included here is one T cell receptor beta chain sequence, with context. What it recognizes is unknown. The CDR3 runs to 14 residues. Germline assignment: CDR1 SGHRS and CDR2 YFSETQ. V was clipped by 7 bases and J by 3 bases, with 17 bases between them. Clones were read by immunoSEQ multiplex PCR, and TCRdb kept only the in-frame ones, dropping some. The data show some 95,000 clones, roughly nine tenths seen once. This sample is drawn from a study of T cell responses to AZD1222 COVID-19 vaccine. Study-wide context: Recipients boosted at about 4 weeks or about 12 weeks are pooled. The study, taken as a whole, reports: Clonal diversity was possibly underestimated; the donors were predominantly white British and more often female.

The receptor comes from an adult in good health. The sample consisted of peripheral blood, taken on day 0 of AZD1222 vaccination. This chain joins TRBV5-1 and TRBJ2-7; D perhaps matches TRBD2 (7 bases). CDR3 protein: CASGEGGFFYEQYF. The CDR3 DNA is TGCGCCAGCGGGGAGGGGGGATTTTTCTACGAGCAGTACTTC.